This T cell receptor (beta chain) was captured by sequencing in a study of T cell responses to AZD1222 COVID-19 vaccine. Points from the study as a whole: Most donors were white British and more were female, and clonal diversity was possibly underestimated. Only 5 to 7 individuals given AZD1222 were seropositive at baseline.

V was pared by 0 bases and J by 0 bases, with 11 bases between. Germline V gene data show CDR1 as MGHRA and CDR2 as YSYEKL. The CDR3 consists of 16 residues. Details on this clone: As yet, its antigen is unknown.

TCRdb keeps only in-frame clones here, not all; method: immunoSEQ multiplex PCR. The sample has 90,000 to 95,000 clones, over 75% seen once. The chain links TRBV4-1 to TRBJ1-1; possible D gene TRBD1, 5 bases. The specimen was peripheral blood, collected 28 days after the second AZD1222 dose. This TCR was recovered from an adult who received the AZD1222 COVID-19 vaccine. CDR3 sequence (DNA): TGCGCCAGCAGCCAAGATACTAGGGGAGTGAACACTGAAGCTTTCTTT. It codes for CASSQDTRGVNTEAFF.